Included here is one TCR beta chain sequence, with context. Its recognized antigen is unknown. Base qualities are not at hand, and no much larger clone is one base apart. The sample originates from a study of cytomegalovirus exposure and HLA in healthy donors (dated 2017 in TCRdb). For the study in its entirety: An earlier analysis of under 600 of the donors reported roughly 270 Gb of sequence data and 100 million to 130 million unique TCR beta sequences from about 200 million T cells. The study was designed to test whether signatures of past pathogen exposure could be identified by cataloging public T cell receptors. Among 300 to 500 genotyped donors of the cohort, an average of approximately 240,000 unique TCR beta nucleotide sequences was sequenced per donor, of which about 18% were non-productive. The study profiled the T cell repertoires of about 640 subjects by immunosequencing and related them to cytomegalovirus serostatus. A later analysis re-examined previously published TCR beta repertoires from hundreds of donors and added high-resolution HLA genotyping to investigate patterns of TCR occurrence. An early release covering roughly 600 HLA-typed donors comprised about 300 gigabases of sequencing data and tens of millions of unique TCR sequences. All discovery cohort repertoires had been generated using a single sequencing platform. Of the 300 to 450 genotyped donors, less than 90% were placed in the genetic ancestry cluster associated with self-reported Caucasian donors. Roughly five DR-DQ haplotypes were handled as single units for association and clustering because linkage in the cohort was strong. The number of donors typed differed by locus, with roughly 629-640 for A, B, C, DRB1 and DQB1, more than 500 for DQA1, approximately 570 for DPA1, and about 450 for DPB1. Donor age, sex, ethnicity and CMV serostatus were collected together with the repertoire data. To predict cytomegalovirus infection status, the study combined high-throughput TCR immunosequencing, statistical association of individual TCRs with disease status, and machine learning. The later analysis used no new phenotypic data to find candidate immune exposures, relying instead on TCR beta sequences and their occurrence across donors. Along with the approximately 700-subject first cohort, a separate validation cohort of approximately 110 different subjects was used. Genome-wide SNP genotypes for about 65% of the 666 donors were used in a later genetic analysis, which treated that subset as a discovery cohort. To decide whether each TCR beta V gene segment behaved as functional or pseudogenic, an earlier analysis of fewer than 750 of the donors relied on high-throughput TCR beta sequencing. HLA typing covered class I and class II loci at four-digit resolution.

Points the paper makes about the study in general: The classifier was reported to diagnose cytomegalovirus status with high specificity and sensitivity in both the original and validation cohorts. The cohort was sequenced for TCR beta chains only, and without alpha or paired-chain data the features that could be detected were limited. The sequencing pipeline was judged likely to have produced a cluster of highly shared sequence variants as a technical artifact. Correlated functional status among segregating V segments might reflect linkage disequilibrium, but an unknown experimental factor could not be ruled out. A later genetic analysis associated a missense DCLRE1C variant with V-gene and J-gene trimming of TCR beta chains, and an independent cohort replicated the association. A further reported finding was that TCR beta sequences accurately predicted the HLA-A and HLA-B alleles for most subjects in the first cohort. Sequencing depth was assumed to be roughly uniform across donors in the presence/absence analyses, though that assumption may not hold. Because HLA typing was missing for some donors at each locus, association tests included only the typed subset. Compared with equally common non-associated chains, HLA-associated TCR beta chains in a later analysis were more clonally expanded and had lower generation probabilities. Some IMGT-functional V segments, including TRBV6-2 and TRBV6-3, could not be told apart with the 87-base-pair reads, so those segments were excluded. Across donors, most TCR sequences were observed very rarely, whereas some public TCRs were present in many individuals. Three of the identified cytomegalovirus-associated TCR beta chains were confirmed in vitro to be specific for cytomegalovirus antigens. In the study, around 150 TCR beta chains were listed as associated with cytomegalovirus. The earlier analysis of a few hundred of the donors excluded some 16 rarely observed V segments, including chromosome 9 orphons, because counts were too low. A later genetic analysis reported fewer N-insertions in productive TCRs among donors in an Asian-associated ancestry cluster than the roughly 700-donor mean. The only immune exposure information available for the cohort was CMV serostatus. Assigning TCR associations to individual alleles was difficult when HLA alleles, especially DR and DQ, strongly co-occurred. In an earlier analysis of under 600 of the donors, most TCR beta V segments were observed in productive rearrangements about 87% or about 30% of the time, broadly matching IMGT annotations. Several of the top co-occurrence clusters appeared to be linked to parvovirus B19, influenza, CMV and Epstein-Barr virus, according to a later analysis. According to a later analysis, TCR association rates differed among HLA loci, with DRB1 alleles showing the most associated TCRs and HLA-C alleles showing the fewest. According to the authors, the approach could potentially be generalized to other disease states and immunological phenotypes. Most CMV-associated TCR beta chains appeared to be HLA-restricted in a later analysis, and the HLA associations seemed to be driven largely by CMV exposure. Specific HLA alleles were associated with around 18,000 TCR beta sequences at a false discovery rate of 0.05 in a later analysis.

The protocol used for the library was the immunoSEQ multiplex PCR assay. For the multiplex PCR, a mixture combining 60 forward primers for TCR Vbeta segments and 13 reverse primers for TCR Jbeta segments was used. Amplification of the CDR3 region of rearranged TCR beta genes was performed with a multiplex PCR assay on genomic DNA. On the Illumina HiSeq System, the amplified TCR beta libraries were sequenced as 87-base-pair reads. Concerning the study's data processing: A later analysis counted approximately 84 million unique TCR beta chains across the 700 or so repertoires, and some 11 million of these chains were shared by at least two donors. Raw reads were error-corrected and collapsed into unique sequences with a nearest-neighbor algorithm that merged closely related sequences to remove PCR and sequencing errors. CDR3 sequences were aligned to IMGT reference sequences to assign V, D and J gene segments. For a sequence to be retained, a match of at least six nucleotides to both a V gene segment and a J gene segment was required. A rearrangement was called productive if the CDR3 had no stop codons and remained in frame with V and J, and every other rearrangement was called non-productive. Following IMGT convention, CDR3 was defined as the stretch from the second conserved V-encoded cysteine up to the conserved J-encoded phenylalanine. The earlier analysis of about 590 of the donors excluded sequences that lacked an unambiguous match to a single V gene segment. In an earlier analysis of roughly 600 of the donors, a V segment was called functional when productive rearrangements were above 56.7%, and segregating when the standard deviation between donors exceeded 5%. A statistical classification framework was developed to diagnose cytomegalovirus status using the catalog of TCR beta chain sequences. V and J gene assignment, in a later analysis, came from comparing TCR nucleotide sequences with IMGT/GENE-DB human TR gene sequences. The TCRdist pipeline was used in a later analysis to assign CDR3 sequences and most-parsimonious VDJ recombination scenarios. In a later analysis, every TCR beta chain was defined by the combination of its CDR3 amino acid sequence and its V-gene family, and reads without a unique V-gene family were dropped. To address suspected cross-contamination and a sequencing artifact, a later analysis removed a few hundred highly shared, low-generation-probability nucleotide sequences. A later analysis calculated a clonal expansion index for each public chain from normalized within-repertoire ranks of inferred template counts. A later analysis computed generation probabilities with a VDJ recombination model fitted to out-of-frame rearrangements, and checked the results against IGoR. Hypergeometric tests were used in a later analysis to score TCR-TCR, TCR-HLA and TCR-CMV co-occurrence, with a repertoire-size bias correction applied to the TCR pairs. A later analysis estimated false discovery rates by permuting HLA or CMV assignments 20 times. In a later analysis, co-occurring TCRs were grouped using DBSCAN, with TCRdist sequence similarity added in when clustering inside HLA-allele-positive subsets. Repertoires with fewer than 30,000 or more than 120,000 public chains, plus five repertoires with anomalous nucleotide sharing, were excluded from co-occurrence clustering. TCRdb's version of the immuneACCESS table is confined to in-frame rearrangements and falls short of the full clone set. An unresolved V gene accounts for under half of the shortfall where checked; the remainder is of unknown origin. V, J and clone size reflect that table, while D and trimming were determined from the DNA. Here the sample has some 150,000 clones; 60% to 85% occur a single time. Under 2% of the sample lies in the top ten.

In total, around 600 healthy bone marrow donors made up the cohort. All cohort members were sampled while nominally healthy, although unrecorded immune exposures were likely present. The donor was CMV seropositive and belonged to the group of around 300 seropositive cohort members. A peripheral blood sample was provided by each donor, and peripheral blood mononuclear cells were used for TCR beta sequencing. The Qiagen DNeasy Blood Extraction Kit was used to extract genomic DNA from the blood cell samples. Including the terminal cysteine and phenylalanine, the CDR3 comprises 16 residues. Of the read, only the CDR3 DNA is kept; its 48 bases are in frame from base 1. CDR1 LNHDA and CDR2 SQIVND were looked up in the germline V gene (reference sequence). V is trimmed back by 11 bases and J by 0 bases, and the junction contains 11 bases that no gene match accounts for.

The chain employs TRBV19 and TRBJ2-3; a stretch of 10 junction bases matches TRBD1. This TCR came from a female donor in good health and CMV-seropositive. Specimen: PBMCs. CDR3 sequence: CASRQGAAVSTDTQYF. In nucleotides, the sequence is TGTGCCTCCAGACAGGGGGCTGCCGTAAGCACAGATACGCAGTATTTT.